Each of the 7 T cell receptor beta chains below was sequenced from the same sample in a study of T cell repertoires in ileal Crohn's disease. Assay used: immunoSEQ multiplex PCR; TCRdb lists only in-frame clones, some missing. The sample consists of 13,000 to 15,000 clones, around 82% of them appearing once. What was sequenced was ileal tissue. The receptors shown here come from an adult with Crohn's disease.

The rearrangement joins TRBV29-1 to TRBJ1-3; D may be TRBD1 (5 bases). Trimming stripped 0 bases from V and 1 base from J, with 10 bases between. The CDR3 is 15 amino acids. Germline CDR1 is SQVTM and CDR2 is ANQGSEA. The CDR3 DNA sequence: TGCAGCGTTGAAGATATCGGGGGATCTGGAAACACCATATATTTT. Residues: CSVEDIGGSGNTIYF.

The chain couples TRBV2 to TRBJ2-1, with TRBD2 as a possible D gene (6 bases). Germline V gene lookup returns CDR1 SNHLY and CDR2 FYNNEI. Trimming removed 7 bases at V and 7 bases at J, with 17 bases between. The CDR3 is 14 amino acids. CDR3 residues: CASNDPGGENEQFF. CDR3 DNA sequence: TGTGCCAGCAATGATCCTGGAGGGGAAAATGAGCAGTTCTTC.

The CDR3 nucleotides read TGTGCCACCAGCAGAGCATCCGGGACAGCAGGCTATGGCTACACCTTC. This sequence encodes CATSRASGTAGYGYTF. The V call is TRBV15, the J call TRBJ1-2, with TRBD1 identical over 7 bases. The CDR3 sequence is 16 residues long. V lost 1 base and J lost 4; bases outside the gene matches: 9. CDR1 LNHNV and CDR2 YYDKDF come from the germline V gene (reference sequence).

V is TRBV5-6 and J is TRBJ1-4; 9 bases line up with TRBD1. Germline V gene data show CDR1 as SGHDT and CDR2 as YYEEEE. V gave up 3 bases and J gave up 9 bases; unmatched junction bases: 6. This CDR3 is 14 amino acids long. The CDR3 region has the DNA TGTGCCAGCAGCTGGGGACAGGGAAGTCAAAAACTGTTTTTT. It codes for CASSWGQGSQKLFF. Together with reference TRBV5-6 and TRBJ1-4, the CDR3 gives the full variable domain: DAGVTQSPTHLIKTRGQQVTLRCSPKSGHDTVSWYQQALGQGPQFIFQYYEEEERQRGNFPDRFSGHQFPNYSSELNVNALLLGDSALYLCASSWGQGSQKLFFGSGTQLSVL.

The genes are TRBV9 and TRBJ2-5, with 8 bases matching TRBD1. The DNA end is a closer match to TRBJ2-7, so the J assignment may be wrong. Per germline, CDR1 SGDLS and CDR2 YYNGEE. The CDR3 spans 15 residues. The CDR3 reads CASSVEAGGAYEQYF. In DNA, the CDR3 is TGTGCCAGCAGCGTAGAAGCAGGGGGCGCGTACGAGCAGTACTTC.

The V call is TRBV7-2, the J call TRBJ2-3; D possibly corresponds to TRBD1 (5 bases). This CDR3 has 14 amino acids. V dropped 3 bases and J dropped 4 bases, with 11 bases sitting between them. Germline V CDR1 and CDR2: SGHTA, FQGNSA. The CDR3 here is CASSFRMGPDTQYF. CDR3 in DNA: TGTGCCAGCAGCTTCCGGATGGGGCCAGATACGCAGTATTTT.

Relative to its sample, this clone is large. V is TRBV27 and J is TRBJ1-2; D perhaps matches TRBD1 (6 bases). V shed 2 bases and J shed 7 bases, with 11 bases lying between them. The CDR3 totals 13 residues. CDR1 and CDR2 (germline): MNHEY, SMNVEV (reference sequence). The CDR3 nucleotides are TGTGCCAGCAGTTTAGACTGGACAGCTGGCTACACCTTC. Translated, it gives CASSLDWTAGYTF.